The TCR beta chain under discussion was sequenced for a study of blood T cell repertoires in COVID-19. Clinical history reported by participants formed the basis on which cohorts were assigned. The germline gives CDR1 KGHSH, CDR2 LQKENI. The CDR3 spans 14 residues. Unmatched junction bases numbered 4, after V lost 5 bases and J lost 4 bases. Authors' processing steps: Reference gene primer amplification in the assay estimated nucleated cell counts. Profiled with immunoSEQ multiplex PCR; TCRdb holds only in-frame clones, not every one. The V and J calls and clone size are taken from that table; D and trimming were inferred from the DNA. The repertoire holds a few hundred thousand clones, with around 86% as singletons.

The sequence was obtained from a young woman who had recovered from COVID-19. The J gene is TRBJ2-3, the V gene TRBV18; 9 bases fit TRBD1. Specimen: PBMCs or T cells enriched from blood (not recorded which). This CDR3 reads CASSRDRAADTQYF. CDR3 nucleotides: TGTGCCAGCTCAAGGGACAGGGCGGCAGATACGCAGTATTTT.